This T cell receptor (beta chain) was recorded in a study of cytotoxic CD8 clonotypes in ibrutinib-treated CLL (dated by TCRdb to 2020 to 2022). Broadly, across the study: The cohort had 11 relapsed/refractory and 15 treatment-naive patients; some 17 were IGHV unmutated. Partial responses were observed in roughly 24 patients and complete responses in 2; after a median follow-up of around 68 months, remission was maintained in around 14 patients and progression was observed in approximately 12. Response samples were taken after a median of approximately 12 months on treatment, ranging from about 6 to 36 months. Samples averaged around 280,000 productive templates and 90,000 to 95,000 productive rearrangements. Of the approximately 94 people in the trial, 26 had longitudinal samples available. Cryopreserved peripheral blood mononuclear cells were obtained before treatment, at response, and at either sustained remission or disease progression. Patients were still on ibrutinib when every remission and progressive disease sample was collected. Summary of the overall study and its limitations: Sampling times were not matched between patients in sustained remission and patients whose disease was progressing, and lymph node repertoires were not examined. Public clonotypes were found to be uncommon and were observed to contract or remain stable during treatment; the increase in clonality was shown to reflect expansion of private clonotypes at ibrutinib response. Baseline clonality was found to be higher than that of age-matched healthy donors and was strongly correlated with circulating CD8+ T-cell counts. Clonality increased at ibrutinib response, stayed stable in sustained remission, and fell back toward baseline at progression.

The CDR3 has 16 amino acids, counting the end cysteine and phenylalanine. The DNA shown is the 48-base CDR3, in frame from base 1. Trimming costs V 0 bases and J 2 bases, and their ends lie 11 bases apart. For CDR1 and CDR2, the germline V gene lists MDHEN and SYDVKM. About this clone itself: Its cognate antigen has yet to be identified. Base qualities are not recorded, but no much larger clone differs from it by a single base.

On a MiSeq, deep resolution sequencing aimed for a depth between 1 in 1 million and 1 in 200,000 T cells, with each clonotype covered 10x on average. The immunoSEQ hsTCRB Kit was used to generate the TCR beta libraries. Under the source paper's analysis protocol: ImmunoSEQ Data Assistant and ImmunoSEQ Analyzer were used for data analysis, and V, D and J genes were assigned according to IMGT definitions. Clonality, with values ranging from 0 to 1, was calculated as one minus the normalized Shannon entropy of productive rearrangement frequencies. Only overrepresented clonotypes making up at least 0.05% of each patient's repertoire were included in the public clonotype analysis. About 13 age-matched healthy donor repertoires from immuneACCESS were used as controls for clonality. Here the immuneACCESS table is served through TCRdb, limited to in-frame sequences with V and J called. Missing clones are a known gap in these copies; in checked studies unresolved V genes cover under half, and the rest lacks a known reason. V and J calls and clone size are copied from that table; D and trimming were computed from the DNA. Recorded for this sample are some 200,000 clones; about four fifths of them occurred a single time. The ten largest clones take up more than 9.5% of the sample.

The sample's time point label, decoded: about a year on ibrutinib. For TCR beta library preparation, about 2 micrograms of genomic DNA were isolated from cryopreserved PBMCs. Longitudinal blood samples from CLL patients receiving ibrutinib monotherapy were subjected to high-throughput TCR beta sequencing. The patients took part in an open-label, single-center phase 2 trial of ibrutinib monotherapy. This sequence uses TRBV28 and TRBJ2-1; too little of a D gene remains to name it. The sequencing used PBMCs, collected after 12 months of ibrutinib treatment. The sequence was collected from a human donor with chronic lymphocytic leukemia. The sequenced DNA: TGTGCCAGCAGTTTATGGTGGGTCATCGCCTACAATGAGCAGTTCTTC. Its translation is CASSLWWVIAYNEQFF.